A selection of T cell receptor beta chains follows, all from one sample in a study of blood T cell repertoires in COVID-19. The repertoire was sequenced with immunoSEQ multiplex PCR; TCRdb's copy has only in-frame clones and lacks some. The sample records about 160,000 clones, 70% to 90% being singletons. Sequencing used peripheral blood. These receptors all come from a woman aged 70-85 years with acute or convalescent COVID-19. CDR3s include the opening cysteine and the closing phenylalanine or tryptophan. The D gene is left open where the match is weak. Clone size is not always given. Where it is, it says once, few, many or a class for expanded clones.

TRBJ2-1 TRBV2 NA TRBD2 TGTGCCAGCAGTGTCGGGACTAGCAGTTACAATGAGCAGTTCTTC CASSVGTSSYNEQFF
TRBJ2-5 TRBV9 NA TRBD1 TGTGCCAGCAGCCCGGGGGACAGGGGCCAAGAGACCCAGTACTTC CASSPGDRGQETQYF
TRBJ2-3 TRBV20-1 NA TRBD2 TGCAGTGCTAGTTGGGCTAGCGGGGTCGGTAATGTGGATACGCAGTATTTT CSASWASGVGNVDTQYF
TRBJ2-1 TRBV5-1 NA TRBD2 TGCGCCAGCAGCTTGGTAGTCCCGCGGGGGGGCGGCCGTACTTCCTACAATGAGCAGTTCTTC CASSLVVPRGGGRTSYNEQFF
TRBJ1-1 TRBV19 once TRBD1 TGTGCCAGTAGTGTATGGACAGGGGACACTGAAGCTTTCTTT CASSVWTGDTEAFF
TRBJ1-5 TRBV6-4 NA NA TGTGCCAGCAGATCAGGGATGTGGCAGCCCCAGCATTTT CASRSGMWQPQHF
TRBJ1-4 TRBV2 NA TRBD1 TGTGCCAGCAGTGGGCGTCGATTGACAGGGATAGAAAATGAAAAACTGTTTTTT CASSGRRLTGIENEKLFF
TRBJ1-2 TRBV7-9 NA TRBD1 TGTGCCAGCAGCCCCGGACAGGGAAACTATGGCTACACCTTC CASSPGQGNYGYTF
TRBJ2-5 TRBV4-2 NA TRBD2 TGTGCCAGCAGCCCGCTAGCGGATCAAGAGACCCAGTACTTC CASSPLADQETQYF
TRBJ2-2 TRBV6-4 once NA TGTGCCAGCAGCGCGGAAAGCGGGACCGGGGAGCTGTTTTTT CASSAESGTGELFF
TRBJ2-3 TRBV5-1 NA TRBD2 TGCGCCAGCAGCTTGTCCCATAGCGGGGGCCAAGATACGCAGTATTTT CASSLSHSGGQDTQYF
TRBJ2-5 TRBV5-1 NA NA TGCGCCAGCAGCTTGGGGTGGGCACACTCGGAAGAGACCCAGTACTTC CASSLGWAHSEETQYF
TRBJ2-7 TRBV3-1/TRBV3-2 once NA TGTGCCAGCAGCCGGTTAGACGAGCAGTACTTC CASSRLDEQYF
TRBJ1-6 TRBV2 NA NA TGTGCCAGCAACAGAGAGAGCTCCTATAATTCACCCCTCCACTTT CASNRESSYNSPLHF
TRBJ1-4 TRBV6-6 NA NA TGTGCCAGCAGTCTAGTGTTTTTAGGCGGATTAAATGAAAAACTGTTTTTT CASSLVFLGGLNEKLFF
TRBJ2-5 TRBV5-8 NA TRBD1 TGTGCCAGCAGCAGCAGGACAGGGAAAAGAAAGACCCAGTACTTC CASSSRTGKRKTQYF
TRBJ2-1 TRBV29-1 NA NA TGCAGCGCCTCGGACGGAGGCAAATACAATGAGCAGTTCTTC CSASDGGKYNEQFF
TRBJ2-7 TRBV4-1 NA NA TGCGCCAGCAGTTTGGGGCAGGGGACATACTACGAGCAGTACTTC CASSLGQGTYYEQYF
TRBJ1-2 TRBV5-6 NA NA TGTGCCAGCAGCTTGGGCAGTGGAGTAGACGGCTACACCTTC CASSLGSGVDGYTF
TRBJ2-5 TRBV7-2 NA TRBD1 TGTGCCAGCAGCGTTGACAGGGTGGAGACCCAGTACTTC CASSVDRVETQYF
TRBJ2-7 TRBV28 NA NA TGTGCCAGCAGTTTCGCGGGTACCTCCTACGAGCAGTACTTC CASSFAGTSYEQYF
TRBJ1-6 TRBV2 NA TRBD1 TGTGCCAGCAGTGGGACAGGGAATTCACCCCTCCACTTT CASSGTGNSPLHF
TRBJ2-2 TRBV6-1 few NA TGTGCCAGCAGTGAAGAGGGACACCTCAACACCGGGGAGCTGTTTTTT CASSEEGHLNTGELFF
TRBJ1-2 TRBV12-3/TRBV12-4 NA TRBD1 TGTGCCAGCAGCCCGACAGGGACCTCTATCCACACCTTC CASSPTGTSIHTF
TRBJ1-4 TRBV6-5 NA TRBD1 TGTGCCAGCAGTTACCAACAGGGGTTATATGAAAAACTGTTTTTT CASSYQQGLYEKLFF
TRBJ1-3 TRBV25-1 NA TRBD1 TGTGCCAGCAGTCTCCGGCTTCAGGGGGCAGACGGAAACACCATATATTTT CASSLRLQGADGNTIYF
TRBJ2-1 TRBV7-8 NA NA TGTGCCAGCAGCTTTGCCTCGTCGGGGAGCTACAATGAGCAGTTCTTC CASSFASSGSYNEQFF
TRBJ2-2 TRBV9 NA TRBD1 TGTGCCAGCAGCTCTAGGATGCAGGGGGTCACCGGGGAGCTGTTTTTT CASSSRMQGVTGELFF
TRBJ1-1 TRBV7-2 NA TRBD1 TGTGCCAGCAGCTTAAGGGGACAGGGAAGCGGCACTGAAGCTTTCTTT CASSLRGQGSGTEAFF
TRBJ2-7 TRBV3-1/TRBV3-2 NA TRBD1 TGTGCCAGCAGCCTTGGACAGGGGGGGAGTTTGGTCTCGCAGTACTTC CASSLGQGGSLVSQYF
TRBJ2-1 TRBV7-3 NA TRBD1 TGTGCCAGCAGCCGAACCGGGACAGGGGTCTACAATGAGCAGTTCTTC CASSRTGTGVYNEQFF
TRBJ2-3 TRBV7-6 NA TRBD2 TGTGCCAGCAGCTTAGCGTGGACTAGCGGGGGGGCCGCAGATACGCAGTATTTT CASSLAWTSGGAADTQYF
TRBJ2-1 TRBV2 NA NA TGTGCCAGCAGCGCAAGCCAGGGCTATGAGCAGTTCTTC CASSASQGYEQFF
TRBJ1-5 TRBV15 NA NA TGTGCCACCAGCCACGGGTGGGGCAATCAGCCCCAGCATTTT CATSHGWGNQPQHF
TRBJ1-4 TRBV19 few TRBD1 TGTGCCAGTAGTACCCCTGACAGGGACCACGGAAAGAATGAAAAACTGTTTTTT CASSTPDRDHGKNEKLFF
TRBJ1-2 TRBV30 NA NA TGTGCCTGGAGTAGGGGCAGCAACTATGGCTACACCTTC CAWSRGSNYGYTF
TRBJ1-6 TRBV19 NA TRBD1 TGTGCCAGTACCCCTACAGGGGGTTATAATTCACCCCTCCACTTT CASTPTGGYNSPLHF
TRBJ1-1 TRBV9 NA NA TGTGCCAGCAGCGAGACAGGAACATCTGAAGCTTTCTTT CASSETGTSEAFF
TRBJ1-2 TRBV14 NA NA TGTGCCAGCAGCCGGGCAGGTCTTGGCTACACCTTC CASSRAGLGYTF
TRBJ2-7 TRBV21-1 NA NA TGTGCCAGCAGCAACCAACCACTGGGTTTAACGACAGGGCAGCAGTACTTC CASSNQPLGLTTGQQYF
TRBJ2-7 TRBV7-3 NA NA TGTGCCAGCAGCCGCGAAATCGGCTACGAGCAGTACTTC CASSREIGYEQYF
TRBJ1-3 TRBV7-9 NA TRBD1 TGTGCCAGCAGCGAGACAGGGGGACTCGGATCTGGAAACACCATATATTTT CASSETGGLGSGNTIYF
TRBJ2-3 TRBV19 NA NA TGTGCCAGTAGCCCCCAGAGCACAGATACGCAGTATTTT CASSPQSTDTQYF
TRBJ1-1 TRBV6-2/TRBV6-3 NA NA TGTGCCAGCAGTTCCAATGCAGGGGCGAAAGGGATGAACACTGAAGCTTTCTTT CASSSNAGAKGMNTEAFF
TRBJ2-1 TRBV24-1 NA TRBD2 TGTGCCACCAGTGACCCTGGACTAGCGGGAGATGATGAGCAGTTCTTC CATSDPGLAGDDEQFF
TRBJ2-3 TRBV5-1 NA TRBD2 TGCGCCAGCAGCCGTTCTAGCGGGGCGGACCGACCTAGCACAGATACGCAGTATTTT CASSRSSGADRPSTDTQYF